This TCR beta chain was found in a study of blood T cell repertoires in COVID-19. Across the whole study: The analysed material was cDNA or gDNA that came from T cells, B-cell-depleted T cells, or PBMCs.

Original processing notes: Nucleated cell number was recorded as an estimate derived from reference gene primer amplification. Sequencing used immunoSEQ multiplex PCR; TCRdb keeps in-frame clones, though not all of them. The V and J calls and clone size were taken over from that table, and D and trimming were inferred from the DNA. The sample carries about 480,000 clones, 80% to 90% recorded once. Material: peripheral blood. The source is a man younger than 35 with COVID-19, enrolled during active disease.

The CDR3 coding sequence is TGTGCCAGCAGCGTTACAGGGGGCGCGGGCTATGGCTACACCTTC. Amino acids: CASSVTGGAGYGYTF. The chain is built from TRBV7-9 and TRBJ1-2; 9 bases are shared with TRBD1. V trimming: 5 bases; J trimming: 4 bases; junction bases outside the gene matches: 8. This CDR3 contains 15 residues. Germline lookup yields CDR1 SEHNR and CDR2 FQNEAQ (reference sequence).